This T cell receptor (beta chain) appears in the sequencing data of a study of blood T cell repertoires in COVID-19. Germline V CDR1 and CDR2: LGHDT, YNNKEL (reference sequence). Trimming shortened V by 3 bases and J by 12 bases, and 15 bases separated the two germline ends. CDR3 length: 12 amino acids. Clones were read by immunoSEQ multiplex PCR, and TCRdb kept only the in-frame ones, dropping some. The table includes a few hundred thousand clones, approximately 81% detected once. This receptor was taken from an elderly woman with acute or convalescent COVID-19. V gene TRBV3-1 (or the pseudogene TRBV3-2) combines with J gene TRBJ2-7, with a possible D match to TRBD2 (6 bases). The specimen was peripheral blood. The CDR3 loop reads CASSQAASARYF. CDR3 DNA sequence: TGTGCCAGCAGCCAGGCCGCTAGCGCCAGGTACTTC.